This T cell receptor (beta chain) was sequenced during a study of beta chain features in type 1 diabetes. Study outcomes and limitations: cDNA sequencing could over-represent cells with high TCR expression.

cDNA synthesis used the whole RNA isolate, giving expressed TCRB sequences. Profiled with immunoSEQ multiplex PCR; TCRdb holds only in-frame clones, not every one. The sample contains around 240,000 clones, over 7.5% of which appear only once. Populations obtained by sorting all exceeded 98% purity. This clone has only a few counts. Its antigen is undetermined. The sequenced sample was naive CD4+ T cells from blood. The sequence derives from a woman under 30 in good health.

CDR3 in DNA: TGTGCCAGCAGCGTAGCGGCTGAAGCTTTCTTT. Its protein product is CASSVAAEAFF. The chain is built from TRBV9 and TRBJ1-1, with D hard to call. The CDR3 is made up of 11 amino acids. V lost 0 bases to trimming and J lost 6 bases, with 3 bases between them. Per the germline V gene, CDR1 is SGDLS and CDR2 is YYNGEE. The full variable domain, in which reference TRBV9 and TRBJ1-1 provide the parts outside the CDR3, is DSGVTQTPKHLITATGQRVTLRCSPRSGDLSVYWYQQSLDQGLQFLIQYYNGEERAKGNILERFSAQQFPDLHSELNLSSLELGDSALYFCASSVAAEAFFGQGTRLTVV.